The 21 T cell receptor beta chains given below trace back to one sample, sequenced in a study of cytomegalovirus exposure and HLA in healthy donors. Here immunoSEQ multiplex PCR was the method, and the copy in TCRdb shows in-frame clones only, minus some. The sample shows tens of thousands of clones, roughly 93% of them seen only once. Sequencing was done on a sample of PBMCs. These receptors originate from a man under 40 in good health and CMV-seronegative.

CDR3 DNA sequence: TGCAGTACTCGTCCCAATGAGCAGTTCTTC. As protein: CSTRPNEQFF. The rearrangement uses TRBV20-1 and TRBJ2-1, with D uncertain. Germline lookup yields CDR1 DFQATT and CDR2 SNEGSKA (reference sequence). This CDR3 spans 10 amino acids. V was clipped by 8 bases and J by 6 bases, with 8 bases between them.

The chain has TRBV6-5 and TRBJ2-5, with TRBD2 matching 12 bases. The trim removed 7 bases at V and 6 bases at J, leaving 6 bases unmatched. The CDR3 is 14 amino acids. Germline assignment: CDR1 MNHEY and CDR2 SVGAGI. This CDR3 reads CASIELAGGKTQYF. DNA of the CDR3: TGTGCCAGCATTGAGCTAGCGGGAGGGAAGACCCAGTACTTC.

The chain has TRBV19 and TRBJ1-2; maybe TRBD1 (6 bases). The ends were cut back, 10 bases at V and 4 bases at J, with 13 bases in the middle. This CDR3 contains 12 residues. Germline V gene data show CDR1 as LNHDA and CDR2 as SQIVND (reference sequence). CDR3 DNA: TGTGCCACCCTAGGGACACCCTATGGCTACACCTTC. Translated: CATLGTPYGYTF.

This clone is a singleton in its sample. The V call is TRBV7-3, the J call TRBJ2-6, with D possibly TRBD1 on 6 matching bases. The germline V gene encodes CDR1 SGHTA and CDR2 FQGTGA. The CDR3 extends over 17 amino acids. The V end lost 3 bases, the J end lost 0 bases, and 12 bases lay between the germline ends. DNA of the CDR3: TGTGCCAGCAGCTTTCAGGGGATAATCTCTGGGGCCAACGTCCTGACTTTC. It is translated as CASSFQGIISGANVLTF. The full variable domain, with the rest looked up from reference TRBV7-3 and TRBJ2-6, is GAGVSQTPSNKVTEKGKYVELRCDPISGHTALYWYRQSLGQGPEFLIYFQGTGAADDSGLPNDRFFAVRPEGSVSTLKIQRTERGDSAVYLCASSFQGIISGANVLTFGAGSRLTVL.

CDR3 DNA sequence: TGTGCCAGCTCACTGCAACTACTGTTGACTAGCGGGAGCTCCGGGGAGCTGTTTTTT. Amino acids: CASSLQLLLTSGSSGELFF. V and J are TRBV18 and TRBJ2-2; TRBD2 agrees at 12 bases. Looked up from germline, CDR1 is KGHSH and CDR2 is LQKENI. J was trimmed by 6 bases and V by 4 bases; bases with no gene match: 15. This CDR3 has 19 amino acids.

For the CDR3, the DNA is TGTGCCAGCAGCTTCTTGGCAACCAACTATGGCTACACCTTC. Translated, it gives CASSFLATNYGYTF. The chain combines TRBV7-9 with TRBJ1-2; D is uncertain. V was trimmed by 3 bases and J by 2 bases, leaving 10 bases between them. The germline CDR1 and CDR2 sequences are SEHNR and FQNEAQ (reference sequence). There are 14 residues in the CDR3.

This chain uses TRBV9 with TRBJ2-1; 8 bases line up with TRBD2. CDR1 and CDR2 (germline): SGDLS, YYNGEE. This CDR3 region has 16 residues. V lost 4 bases and J lost 5; bases outside the gene matches: 11. DNA for the CDR3: TGTGCCAGCAGCTATTCGGGAGGGGAGGGAGACAATGAGCAGTTCTTC. This codes for CASSYSGGEGDNEQFF.

In nucleotides, the CDR3 is TGTGCCAGCAGTTCGGGCACCGGGGAGCTGTTTTTT. This sequence encodes CASSSGTGELFF. The V gene is TRBV28, the J gene TRBJ2-2; D gene uncertain. Germline CDR1 and CDR2: MDHEN and SYDVKM. The V end was cut by 4 bases, the J end by 4 bases, with 4 bases between. The CDR3 is 12 residues long.

V gene TRBV27 combines with J gene TRBJ2-1, with 16 bases aligning to TRBD2. The CDR3 consists of 19 residues. Germline CDR1 MNHEY, CDR2 SMNVEV (reference sequence). The V and J ends lost 6 bases and 5 bases, in that order; junction bases with no gene match: 13. In DNA form, the CDR3 reads TGTGCCAGCAGCCCACTCTTGGGACTAGCGGGAGGGTACCACAATGAGCAGTTCTTC. Amino acids: CASSPLLGLAGGYHNEQFF.

V usage is TRBV15 and J usage is TRBJ2-3; D uncertain. The CDR3 consists of 15 residues. Germline-derived CDR1 and CDR2 are LNHNV and YYDKDF (reference sequence). V lost 8 bases and J 3 bases, leaving 18 bases between the germline ends. CDR3 bases: TGTGCCACCTCCGCGGATCTTTTGCAGACAGATACGCAGTATTTT. Translated, it gives CATSADLLQTDTQYF. Full variable domain (outside the CDR3, taken from reference TRBV15 and TRBJ2-3): DAMVIQNPRYQVTQFGKPVTLSCSQTLNHNVMYWYQQKSSQAPKLLFHYYDKDFNNEADTPDNFQSRRPNTSFCFLDIRSPGLGDTAMYLCATSADLLQTDTQYFGPGTRLTVL.

V and J are TRBV5-4 and TRBJ2-1, with D tentatively TRBD2 (6 bases). The CDR3 is 16 residues long. Per germline, CDR1 SGHNT and CDR2 YYREEE (reference sequence). V shed 4 bases and J shed 3 bases, with 17 bases lying between them. The CDR3 region is CASSPRTTRFYNEQFF. DNA of the CDR3: TGTGCCAGCAGCCCAAGGACTACACGGTTCTACAATGAGCAGTTCTTC.

V is TRBV4-1 and J is TRBJ2-7, with 8 bases lining up with TRBD1. V trimming: 0 bases; J trimming: 2 bases; junction bases outside the gene matches: 6. Germline assignment: CDR1 MGHRA and CDR2 YSYEKL. The CDR3 is 16 residues long. CDR3 loop: CASSQDNQGATYEQYF. The CDR3 DNA follows: TGCGCCAGCAGCCAAGATAACCAGGGGGCCACCTACGAGCAGTACTTC.

A single count supports this clone. The chain links TRBV27 to TRBJ1-1; unclear D gene. From germline, CDR1 is MNHEY and CDR2 SMNVEV (reference sequence). The CDR3 covers 13 residues. V was shortened by 2 bases and J by 1 base, with 5 bases between the two germline ends. CDR3 sequence (DNA): TGTGCCAGCAGTTTACCGGGGAACACTGAAGCTTTCTTT. It specifies CASSLPGNTEAFF.

The chain carries TRBV18 and TRBJ2-4; a possible D gene is TRBD1 (6 bases). The germline gives CDR1 KGHSH, CDR2 LQKENI. Trimming stripped 3 bases from V and 3 bases from J, with 12 bases between. CDR3 size: 15 residues. This CDR3 is CASSPTAGVKNIQYF. CDR3 coding DNA: TGTGCCAGCTCACCTACGGCAGGGGTCAAAAACATTCAGTACTTC.

This clone was found once. The chain is built from TRBV11-2 and TRBJ2-7; D is possibly TRBD2 (6 bases). The CDR3 length is 15 residues. The germline V and J ends were trimmed by 6 bases and 3 bases, with 18 bases remaining between them. Germline-derived CDR1 and CDR2 are SGHAT and FQNNGV. Here the CDR3 DNA reads TGTGCCAGCAGGCATATCCGGGACTCCTACTACGAGCAGTACTTC. It encodes CASRHIRDSYYEQYF.

The V and J genes are TRBV9 and TRBJ2-3, with 11 nucleotides matching TRBD2. Germline V gene lookup returns CDR1 SGDLS and CDR2 YYNGEE. The CDR3 is 16 amino acids. V lost 7 bases, J lost 3 bases, and 10 bases stayed unmatched. The CDR3 bases are TGTGCCAGCGGACCCGGGTTAGCGGGGGGGACAGATACGCAGTATTTT. This codes for CASGPGLAGGTDTQYF.

This chain connects TRBV19 to TRBJ2-7, with 7 bases matching TRBD1. With 0 bases clipped from V and 1 base from J, the junction kept 0 bases outside the gene matches. This CDR3 has 14 amino acids. CDR1 LNHDA and CDR2 SQIVND come from the germline V gene (reference sequence). The CDR3 reads CASSIDRGSYEQYF. The CDR3 DNA sequence: TGTGCCAGTAGTATAGACAGGGGGTCCTACGAGCAGTACTTC.

The CDR3 coding sequence is TGTGCCAGTAGTGGGACGGGACTAGGGAACGGTGAGCAGTTCTTC. Translated, it gives CASSGTGLGNGEQFF. This rearrangement joins TRBV19 to TRBJ2-1, with 8 bases identical to TRBD2. The V gene's germline CDR1 is LNHDA and CDR2 SQIVND (reference sequence). J gave up 9 bases and V 5 bases, and 12 bases lay outside the gene matches. The CDR3 contains 15 residues.

This chain links TRBV6-4 with TRBJ2-1; 9 bases map to TRBD2. The CDR3 totals 15 residues. The germline V gene encodes CDR1 MRHNA and CDR2 SNTAGT. V lost 6 bases to trimming and J lost 4 bases; unmatched junction nucleotides: 7. In DNA form, the CDR3 reads TGTGCCAGCAGACTGGTAGCGGGAGAGTACAATGAGCAGTTCTTC. This codes for CASRLVAGEYNEQFF.

This clone was counted a single time. The CDR3 bases are TGCGCCAGCAGCGCCCAGACAGGGGCTGGAAACACCATATATTTT. Protein: CASSAQTGAGNTIYF. This rearrangement joins TRBV5-1 to TRBJ1-3; 8 bases line up with TRBD1. Losses at the gene ends were 4 bases for V and 2 bases for J; bases not matched to a gene: 5. Per the germline V gene, CDR1 is SGHRS and CDR2 is YFSETQ. The CDR3 loop spans 15 amino acids.

This CDR3 is CASSFVWRAGLVNEQFF. DNA of the CDR3: TGTGCCAGCAGTTTCGTATGGCGAGCGGGACTGGTCAATGAGCAGTTCTTC. The V gene is TRBV27, the J gene TRBJ2-1, with 7 bases identical to TRBD2. Germline V CDR1 and CDR2: MNHEY, SMNVEV (reference sequence). J gave up 6 bases and V 3 bases, and 14 bases lay outside the gene matches. The CDR3 spans 17 residues.